This TCR beta chain is drawn from a study of cytomegalovirus exposure and HLA in healthy donors. The CDR3 extends over 12 amino acids. Germline V gene lookup returns CDR1 SGHAT and CDR2 FQDESV (reference sequence). Trimming left V 1 base short and J 6 bases short, with 7 bases between. Primers: 60 Vbeta forward and 13 Jbeta reverse. Sequenced by immunoSEQ multiplex PCR; TCRdb stores in-frame clones only, minus some. Among some 180,000 clones listed, 82% were seen once. This sequence joins TRBV11-1 and TRBJ2-7; no clear D. This receptor was obtained from a man aged 35 to 55 in good health and CMV-seronegative. Source material: PBMCs. CDR3 DNA sequence: TGTGCCAGCAGCTTAGGGAGTTCCGAGCAGTACTTC. Residues: CASSLGSSEQYF.